The 20 T cell receptor beta chains listed next were all sequenced from one sample in a study of T cells of healthy individuals (dated by TCRdb to the late 2010s). Receptor libraries were prepared by 5' RACE. The instrument was an Illumina MiSeq. The public reads were quality trimmed at Q25 with fastp and then assembled into clones with MiXCR by TCRdb, keeping productive beta chains. Duplicate CDR3 protein sequences are folded into a single record with the most common DNA and genes. Here the sample has 40,000 to 65,000 distinct CDR3 sequences; roughly 15% occur a single time. Roughly a sixth of the sample is held by the ten biggest clonotypes. The receptor set was obtained from a human donor in good health.

The table lists this clonotype with many counts. This sequence joins TRBV20-1 and TRBJ2-7, with D possibly called TRBD1 or TRBD2 (5 bases each). The V gene's germline CDR1 is DFQATT and CDR2 SNEGSKA (reference sequence). The length of the CDR3 is 11 residues. Trimming took 8 bases from V and 3 from J, leaving 11 bases between them. The CDR3 DNA sequence: TGCAGTCGCCCGGGGCACTACGAGCAGTACTTC. It is translated as CSRPGHYEQYF.

The chain couples TRBV12-3 or TRBV12-4 to TRBJ2-1, with D unclear. Trimming cost V 10 bases and J 0 bases, with 10 bases left between them. The length of the CDR3 is 13 residues. CDR3: CATGPSSYNEQFF. The CDR3 DNA is TGTGCCACCGGGCCGAGCTCCTACAATGAGCAGTTCTTC.

This clonotype has a count of ten or more. The V and J genes are TRBV19 and TRBJ1-5, with D uncertain. CDR3 length: 12 residues. V gave up 3 bases and J gave up 3 bases, with 3 bases separating them. CDR1 and CDR2 (germline): LNHDA, SQIVND (reference sequence). The CDR3: CASSMINQPQHF. Written as DNA, the CDR3 is TGTGCCAGTAGTATGATCAATCAGCCCCAGCATTTT.

This clonotype showed up many times. The V gene is TRBV9, the J gene TRBJ2-7; D uncertain. Trimming took off 4 bases at V and 0 bases at J, with 8 bases between the two ends. Germline assignment: CDR1 SGDLS and CDR2 YYNGEE. The CDR3 length is 13 residues. CDR3 coding DNA: TGTGCCAGCAGCCCACCCAGCTCCTACGAGCAGTACTTC. It is translated as CASSPPSSYEQYF.

This clonotype was seen ten or more times. The chain joins TRBV20-1 to TRBJ1-6; no clear D. This CDR3 contains 13 residues. V lost 6 bases, J lost 0 bases, and 6 bases lay in between. Per germline, CDR1 DFQATT and CDR2 SNEGSKA (reference sequence). The CDR3 loop reads CSASSSYNSPLHF. CDR3 nucleotide sequence: TGCAGTGCCAGCAGCTCCTATAATTCACCCCTCCACTTT.

This clonotype has ten or more counts. V and J are TRBV4-3 and TRBJ2-3; tentative D call: TRBD1 (6 bases). V was trimmed by 0 bases and J by 7 bases, leaving 14 bases between them. Germline loops: CDR1 LGHNA, CDR2 YSLEER. This CDR3 is 15 amino acids long. The chain's CDR3 is CASSQDRGTLNTQYF. The DNA for the CDR3 is TGCGCCAGCAGCCAAGACAGGGGTACGCTGAATACGCAGTATTTT.

The sample holds a few counts of this clonotype. This chain links TRBV20-1 with TRBJ2-1, with TRBD2 matching over 7 bases. Trimming took 4 bases from V and 5 from J; bases not matched to a gene: 14. This CDR3 spans 16 amino acids. Looked up from germline, CDR1 is DFQATT and CDR2 is SNEGSKA (reference sequence). The CDR3, as DNA: TGCAGTGCTATAGCCCCGTTGGGGGGGAAGGACAATGAGCAGTTCTTC. Amino acids: CSAIAPLGGKDNEQFF.

The J gene is TRBJ2-5, the V gene TRBV9; no clear D. Germline CDR1 and CDR2: SGDLS and YYNGEE. This CDR3 has 14 residues. The V and J ends lost 1 base and 5 bases respectively, with 12 bases between them. CDR3 region: CASSVSPSRETQYF. The CDR3 nucleotides read TGTGCCAGCAGCGTAAGTCCCAGCCGGGAGACCCAGTACTTC.

This chain connects TRBV11-2 to TRBJ1-4; TRBD1 agrees at 7 bases. Germline V gene lookup returns CDR1 SGHAT and CDR2 FQNNGV. With 3 bases clipped from V and 13 bases from J, the junction kept 8 bases outside the gene matches. The CDR3 is 13 amino acids. CDR3: CASSFTGEEVLFF. For the CDR3, the DNA is TGTGCCAGCAGCTTCACAGGGGAGGAGGTACTGTTTTTT.

This clonotype was seen a few times. The gene calls are TRBV30 and TRBJ2-6; maybe TRBD2 (6 bases). The germline V gene has CDR1 GTSNPN and CDR2 SVGIG (reference sequence). The V gene lost 8 bases and the J gene lost 0 bases, with 11 bases spanning the gap. The length of the CDR3 is 14 residues. CDR3 sequence reads: CALGGGSGANVLTF. CDR3 coding DNA: TGTGCCCTCGGGGGTGGCTCTGGGGCCAACGTCCTGACTTTC.

The rearrangement joins TRBV5-1 to TRBJ1-1; unclear D gene. Trimming took 4 bases from V and 5 from J, leaving 21 bases between them. The CDR3 sequence is 16 residues long. CDR1 and CDR2 from the germline V gene are SGHRS and YFSETQ. CDR3 sequence reads: CASSRVPGLSETEAFF. The CDR3 coding sequence is TGCGCCAGCAGCAGGGTACCGGGTCTTTCCGAAACTGAAGCTTTCTTT.

On this clonotype itself: A much larger clone lies one base from this, so it may be a read error. CDR3: CASGLVRNYVYTF. In DNA form, the CDR3 reads TGTGCTAGTGGTTTGGTACGGAACTATGTCTACACCTTC. The V and J genes are TRBV12-5 and TRBJ1-2; no firm D call. Germline lookup yields CDR1 LGHNT and CDR2 FRNRAP. CDR3 size: 13 residues.

This clonotype was recorded many times. V gene TRBV5-1 combines with J gene TRBJ2-3, with 8 bases aligning to TRBD1. CDR3 length: 14 residues. J gave up 4 bases and V 3 bases, and 4 bases lay outside the gene matches. Germline V gene sequence: CDR1 SGHRS, CDR2 YFSETQ. In nucleotides, the CDR3 is TGCGCCAGCAGCTCGACAGGGGAGGCAGATACGCAGTATTTT. Protein sequence: CASSSTGEADTQYF.

The table lists this clonotype with a few counts. The rearrangement links TRBV20-1 to TRBJ2-3, with TRBD1 matching 10 bases. The CDR3 is 15 residues long. The J segment lost 1 base and the V segment lost 4 bases, leaving 5 bases of the junction unmatched. The germline V gene has CDR1 DFQATT and CDR2 SNEGSKA (reference sequence). The CDR3 DNA sequence: TGCAGTGCTACCCCAGGGACAGGGGGCACAGATACGCAGTATTTT. This sequence encodes CSATPGTGGTDTQYF.

This clonotype was detected ten times or more. The chain carries TRBV5-1 and TRBJ2-5; 8 positions agree with TRBD2. The germline gives CDR1 SGHRS, CDR2 YFSETQ. The V segment lost 0 bases and the J segment 5 bases; nucleotides outside the gene matches: 6. This CDR3 spans 15 amino acids. CDR3: CASSLVPAGVETQYF. CDR3 nucleotides: TGCGCCAGCAGCTTGGTCCCAGCGGGAGTTGAGACCCAGTACTTC.

J is TRBJ2-7 and V is TRBV19; 7 bases map to TRBD1. With V trimmed by 9 bases and J by 1 base, 6 bases remained unmatched. From germline, CDR1 is LNHDA and CDR2 SQIVND (reference sequence). The CDR3 covers 13 residues. The CDR3 reads CARDRDSSYEQYF. The CDR3, as DNA: TGTGCCAGAGACCGGGACAGTTCCTACGAGCAGTACTTC.

This clonotype occurred a few times. Here the CDR3 DNA reads TGCGCCAGCAGCCAGGTAACGGGACACCGCTACGAGCAGTACTTC. Translating it yields CASSQVTGHRYEQYF. The chain is built from TRBV4-1 and TRBJ2-7, with a tentative D call TRBD1 (6 bases). Germline lookup yields CDR1 MGHRA and CDR2 YSYEKL. V was trimmed by 3 bases and J by 3 bases, leaving 15 bases between them. CDR3 size: 15 residues.

This clonotype was counted only a few times. The chain couples TRBV24-1 to TRBJ2-1; D is possibly TRBD1 (5 bases). This CDR3 is 12 amino acids long. Germline V CDR1 and CDR2: KGHDR, SFDVKD. V lost 5 bases to trimming and J lost 6 bases, with 7 bases between them. The CDR3 nucleotides read TGTGCCACCAGTGCAGGGTTCAATGAGCAGTTCTTC. It yields the protein CATSAGFNEQFF.

At least ten counts were recorded for this clonotype. This chain joins TRBV29-1 and TRBJ1-2; 9 bases are a match to TRBD1. J was trimmed by 4 bases and V by 7 bases; bases with no gene match: 7. There are 13 residues in the CDR3. The germline V gene encodes CDR1 SQVTM and CDR2 ANQGSEA. In nucleotides, the CDR3 is TGCAGCGCCGGGACAGGGAATAGCTATGGCTACACCTTC. As protein: CSAGTGNSYGYTF.

This clonotype was detected only a few times. The chain joins TRBV6-6 to TRBJ2-1; tentatively, D is TRBD2 (6 bases). Germline V gives CDR1 MNHNY, CDR2 SVGAGI (reference sequence). The CDR3 runs 15 residues. V lost 5 bases and J lost 0, with 11 bases in between. The CDR3 sequence is CASSTGGSSYNEQFF. In DNA, the CDR3 is TGTGCCAGCAGTACCGGGGGTAGCTCCTACAATGAGCAGTTCTTC.